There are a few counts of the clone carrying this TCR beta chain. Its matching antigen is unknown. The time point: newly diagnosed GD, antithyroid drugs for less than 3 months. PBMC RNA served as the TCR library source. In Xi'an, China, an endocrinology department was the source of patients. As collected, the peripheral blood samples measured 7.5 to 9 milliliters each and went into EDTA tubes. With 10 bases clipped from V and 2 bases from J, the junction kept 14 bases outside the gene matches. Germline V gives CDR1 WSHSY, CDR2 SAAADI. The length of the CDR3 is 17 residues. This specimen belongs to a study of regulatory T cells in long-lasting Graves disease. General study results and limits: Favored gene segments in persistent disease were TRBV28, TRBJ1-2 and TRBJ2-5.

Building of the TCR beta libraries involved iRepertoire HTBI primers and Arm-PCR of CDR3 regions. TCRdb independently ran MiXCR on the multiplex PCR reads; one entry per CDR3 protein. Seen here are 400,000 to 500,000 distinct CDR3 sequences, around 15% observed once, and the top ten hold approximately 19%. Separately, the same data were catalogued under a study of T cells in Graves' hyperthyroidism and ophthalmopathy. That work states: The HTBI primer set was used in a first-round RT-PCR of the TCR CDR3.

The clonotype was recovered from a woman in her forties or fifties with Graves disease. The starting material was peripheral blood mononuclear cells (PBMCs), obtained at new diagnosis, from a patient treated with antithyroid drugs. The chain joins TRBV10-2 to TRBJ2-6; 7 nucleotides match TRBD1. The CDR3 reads CATLNPGQRPGANVLTF. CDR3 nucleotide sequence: TGCGCCACATTAAATCCGGGACAGAGACCTGGGGCCAACGTCCTGACTTTC.